This record covers a single T cell receptor (beta chain). CD4+ naive, central memory, regulatory and stem cell-like memory subsets were isolated by sorting on CD45RO/CCR7/CD25/CD127/CD95/CD27. The sequenced template was cDNA made from the entire isolated RNA. The method was immunoSEQ multiplex PCR; TCRdb's version includes in-frame clones alone and lacks a portion of them. The sample contains approximately 380,000 clones, approximately 16% of which appear only once. With 1 base removed from V and 3 bases from J, the gap between germline ends came to 10 bases. Germline CDR1 SGHAT, CDR2 FQDESV (reference sequence). The CDR3 has 15 amino acids. This sample was taken from a study of beta chain features in type 1 diabetes.

The TCR originated in a woman aged 18-29 years in good health. V is TRBV11-1 and J is TRBJ2-1; maybe TRBD2 (5 bases). Sequencing input: naive CD4+ T cells from blood. The CDR3 DNA sequence: TGTGCCAGCAGCTTAGTAGCGATCGACTACAATGAGCAGTTCTTC. Amino acids: CASSLVAIDYNEQFF.